This TCR beta chain was sequenced in a study of vaccination and CD4 T cells after COVID-19. The treatment denotes: approximately 11-day PBMC culture with coronavirus spike peptide pools or control peptides (ViraFEST assay). Germline CDR1 and CDR2: MNHNS and SASEGT. V lost 5 bases, J lost 6 bases, and 10 bases lay in between. The CDR3 totals 12 residues. This clonotype was counted a few times. What it binds is unknown. With the Oncomine TCR Beta short-read assay, DNA from cultured CD4+ T cells was sequenced. TCRdb ran MiXCR on the PCR reads and lists one entry per CDR3 protein. Among 12,000 to 15,000 distinct CDR3 sequences listed, about 53% were seen once.

The origin of this receptor is a human donor who had recovered from COVID-19. Sequencing was performed on CD4+ T cells from blood, cultured in vitro, taken before SARS-CoV-2 vaccination. V usage is TRBV6-1 and J usage is TRBJ1-1; a possible D gene is TRBD1 (6 bases). This CDR3 is CASSKRGAEAFF. For the CDR3, the DNA is TGTGCCAGCAGTAAAAGGGGGGCTGAAGCTTTCTTT.